This TCR beta chain was found in a study of a mutant IDH1 vaccine in newly diagnosed glioma. The study, taken as a whole, reports: Induction of immune responses by the vaccine occurred in approximately 92% of patients.

Trimming stripped 6 bases from V and 4 bases from J, with 12 bases between. There are 13 residues in the CDR3. Germline V lookup: CDR1 MNHEY, CDR2 SMNVEV (reference sequence). On this clone: The target antigen is unknown.

Sequencing was performed with immunoSEQ multiplex PCR; in TCRdb, only in-frame clones are kept and a portion is missing. In the table there are tens of thousands of clones, roughly four fifths of which are singletons. Time point indicated: week 35, safety follow-up. In every dose of vaccine, 300 ug of mutant IDH1 20-mer peptide was given alongside topical imiquimod. The TCR sequence derives from a man in his fifties or sixties with glioma. Here the sequenced sample was PBMCs, taken from a glioma patient whose treatment included an IDH1 peptide vaccine. The chain recombines TRBV27 with TRBJ1-2; D is possibly TRBD1 (6 bases). The CDR3 bases are TGTGCCAGCAGGAAGGGGGAGGGCTATGGCTACACCTTC. Translated: CASRKGEGYGYTF.